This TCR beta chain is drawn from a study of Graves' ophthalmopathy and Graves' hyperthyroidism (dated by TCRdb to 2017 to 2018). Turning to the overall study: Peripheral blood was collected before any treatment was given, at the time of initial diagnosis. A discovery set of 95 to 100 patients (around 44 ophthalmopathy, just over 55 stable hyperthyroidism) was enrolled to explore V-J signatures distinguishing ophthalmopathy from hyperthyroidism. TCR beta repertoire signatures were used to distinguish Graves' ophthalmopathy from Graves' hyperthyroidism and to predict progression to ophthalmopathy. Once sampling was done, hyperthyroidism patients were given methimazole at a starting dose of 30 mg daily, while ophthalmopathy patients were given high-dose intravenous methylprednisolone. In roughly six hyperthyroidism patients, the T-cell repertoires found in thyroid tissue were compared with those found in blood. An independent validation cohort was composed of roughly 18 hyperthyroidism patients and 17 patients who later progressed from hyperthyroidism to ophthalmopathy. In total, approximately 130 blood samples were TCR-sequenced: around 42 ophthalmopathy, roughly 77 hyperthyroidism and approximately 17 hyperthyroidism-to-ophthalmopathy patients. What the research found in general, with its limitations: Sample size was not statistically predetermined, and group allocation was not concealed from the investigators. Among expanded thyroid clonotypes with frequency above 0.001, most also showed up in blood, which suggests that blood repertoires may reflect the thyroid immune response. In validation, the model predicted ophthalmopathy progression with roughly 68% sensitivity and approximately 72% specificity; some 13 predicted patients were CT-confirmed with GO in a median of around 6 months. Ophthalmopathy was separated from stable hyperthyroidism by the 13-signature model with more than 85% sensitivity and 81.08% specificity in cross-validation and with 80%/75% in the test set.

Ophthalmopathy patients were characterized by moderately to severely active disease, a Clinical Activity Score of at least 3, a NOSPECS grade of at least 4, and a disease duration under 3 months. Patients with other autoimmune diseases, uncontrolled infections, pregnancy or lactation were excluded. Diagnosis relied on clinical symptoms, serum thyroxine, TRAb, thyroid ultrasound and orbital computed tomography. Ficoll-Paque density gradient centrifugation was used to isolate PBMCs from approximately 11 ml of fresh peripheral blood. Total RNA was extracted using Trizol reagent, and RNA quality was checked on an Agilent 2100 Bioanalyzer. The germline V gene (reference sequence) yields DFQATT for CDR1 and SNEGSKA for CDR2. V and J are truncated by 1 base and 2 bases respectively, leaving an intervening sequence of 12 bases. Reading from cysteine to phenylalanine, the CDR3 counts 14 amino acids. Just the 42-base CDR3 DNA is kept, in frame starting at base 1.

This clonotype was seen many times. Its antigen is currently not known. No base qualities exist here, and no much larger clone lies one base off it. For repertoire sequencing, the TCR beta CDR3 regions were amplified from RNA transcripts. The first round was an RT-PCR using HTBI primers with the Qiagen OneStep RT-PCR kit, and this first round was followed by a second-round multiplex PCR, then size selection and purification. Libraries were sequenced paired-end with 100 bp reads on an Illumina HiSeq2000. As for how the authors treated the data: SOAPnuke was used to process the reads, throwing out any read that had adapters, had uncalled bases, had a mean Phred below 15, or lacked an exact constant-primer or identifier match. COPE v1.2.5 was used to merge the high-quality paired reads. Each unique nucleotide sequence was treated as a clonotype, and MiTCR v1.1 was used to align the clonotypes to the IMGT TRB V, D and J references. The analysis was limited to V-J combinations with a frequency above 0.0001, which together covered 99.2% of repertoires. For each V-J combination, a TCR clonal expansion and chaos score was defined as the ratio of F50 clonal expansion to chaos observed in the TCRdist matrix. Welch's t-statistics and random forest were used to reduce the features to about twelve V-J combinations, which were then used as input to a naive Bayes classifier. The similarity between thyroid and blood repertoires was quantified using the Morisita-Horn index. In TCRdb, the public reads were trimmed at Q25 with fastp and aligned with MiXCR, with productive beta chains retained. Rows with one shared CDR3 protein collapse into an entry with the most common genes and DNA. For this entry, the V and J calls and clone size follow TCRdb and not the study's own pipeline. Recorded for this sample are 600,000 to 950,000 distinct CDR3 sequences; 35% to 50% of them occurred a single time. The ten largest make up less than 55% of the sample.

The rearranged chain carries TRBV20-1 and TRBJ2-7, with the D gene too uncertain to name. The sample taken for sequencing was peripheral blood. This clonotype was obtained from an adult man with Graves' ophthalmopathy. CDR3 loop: CSARGPYVAYEQYF. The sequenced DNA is TGCAGTGCTAGAGGGCCGTACGTCGCCTACGAGCAGTACTTC.